A single sample is the source of the 19 T cell receptor beta chains below, sequenced in a study of CD8 T cells in ankylosing spondylitis. Study observations and caveats: There was a TCR beta motif, made of eight highly homologous variants, that appeared characteristic of ankylosing spondylitis blood.

No antigens are known for them. TCRdb passed the 5' RACE reads through MiXCR, listing each CDR3 protein once. The sample has a few hundred thousand distinct CDR3 sequences, about a fifth seen once. Sequencing was performed on blood, either unsorted or a sorted T cell fraction (not recorded which). Receptors originate from a male donor with ankylosing spondylitis.

The CDR3 nucleotides are TGTGCCAGCAGCCTGTGGACAGGGCTGTATTCACCCCTCCACTTT. Amino acids: CASSLWTGLYSPLHF. This chain connects TRBV7-2 to TRBJ1-6; 8 positions match TRBD1. J lost 8 bases, V lost 5 bases, and 8 bases had no gene match. Germline lookup yields CDR1 SGHTA and CDR2 FQGNSA. The CDR3 contains 15 residues.

This chain uses TRBV20-1 with TRBJ2-2, with 12 positions matching TRBD2. Germline CDR1 DFQATT, CDR2 SNEGSKA (reference sequence). The CDR3 spans 16 residues. J lost 6 bases, V lost 3 bases, and 8 bases had no gene match. In nucleotides, the CDR3 is TGCAGTGCTAGCCCTAGCGGGAGGGCCGGGCCCGGGGAGCTGTTTTTT. This codes for CSASPSGRAGPGELFF.

V and J are TRBV6-2 or TRBV6-3 and TRBJ1-1; D uncertain. Germline V CDR1 and CDR2: MNHEY, SVGEGT. V gave up 0 bases and J gave up 6 bases, with 8 bases separating them. The CDR3 has 13 amino acids. CDR3 amino acids: CASSYSLRAEAFF. The CDR3 DNA follows: TGTGCCAGCAGTTACTCGCTCCGCGCTGAAGCTTTCTTT.

This clonotype has just a few counts. The chain combines TRBV5-1 with TRBJ2-1, with 13 bases lining up with TRBD2. With 4 bases clipped from V and 10 bases from J, the junction kept 8 bases outside the gene matches. The CDR3 contains 15 residues. Germline CDR1 and CDR2: SGHRS and YFSETQ. The CDR3 nucleotides read TGCGCCAGCAGCATCGGGACTAGCGGGACATCCGAGCAGTTCTTC. It encodes CASSIGTSGTSEQFF.

This clonotype was seen a few times. This chain uses TRBV10-3 with TRBJ2-7; no firm D call. Trimming stripped 4 bases from V and 1 base from J, with 5 bases between. This CDR3 region has 12 residues. Per the germline V gene, CDR1 is ENHRY and CDR2 is SYGVKD. The CDR3 protein is CAISGESYEQYF. DNA for the CDR3: TGTGCCATCAGTGGGGAATCCTACGAGCAGTACTTC.

This chain connects TRBV18 to TRBJ2-7, with D uncertain. The length of the CDR3 is 16 residues. Trimming took off 1 base at V and 1 base at J, with 14 bases between the two ends. Germline CDR1 KGHSH, CDR2 LQKENI. The CDR3 spells CASSPLDKTSSYEQYF. The CDR3 coding sequence is TGTGCCAGCTCACCACTCGACAAGACCTCATCCTACGAGCAGTACTTC.

The chain couples TRBV29-1 to TRBJ2-7; no definite D call. This CDR3 is built from 10 residues. The germline gives CDR1 SQVTM, CDR2 ANQGSEA. Trimming took 8 bases from V and 5 from J, leaving 10 bases between them. The CDR3 DNA reads as TGCAGCACCCTTCCCGACGAGCAGTACTTC. Encoded protein: CSTLPDEQYF.

The chain links TRBV4-2 to TRBJ2-2, with 8 bases aligning to TRBD2. The CDR3 is 17 amino acids. J gave up 4 bases and V 3 bases, and 10 bases lay outside the gene matches. In germline, CDR1 is LGHNA, CDR2 YNFKEQ. The CDR3 nucleotides are TGTGCCAGCAGCCAGAAGCGGGAGACGGGGGGCACCGGGGAGCTGTTTTTT. Its translation is CASSQKRETGGTGELFF.

This clonotype was found a few times. The chain has TRBV7-9 and TRBJ2-1; tentatively, D is TRBD1 (7 bases). The CDR3 contains 17 residues. Germline CDR1 reads SEHNR; CDR2 reads FQNEAQ (reference sequence). V shed 5 bases and J shed 2 bases, with 19 bases lying between them. The CDR3 region is CASSPQGGRATYNEQFF. CDR3 coding DNA: TGTGCCAGCAGCCCTCAGGGGGGCAGGGCAACCTACAATGAGCAGTTCTTC.

This clonotype turned up a few times. V usage is TRBV20-1 and J usage is TRBJ2-7; 7 nucleotides agree with TRBD2. Germline-derived CDR1 and CDR2 are DFQATT and SNEGSKA (reference sequence). The CDR3 extends over 13 amino acids. V lost 6 bases, J lost 2 bases, and 7 bases stayed unmatched. The CDR3 sequence is CSAESAGTYEQYF. CDR3 bases: TGCAGTGCCGAATCAGCGGGGACCTACGAGCAGTACTTC.

The chain uses TRBV20-1 and TRBJ2-7; 12 nucleotides match TRBD2. The CDR3 is 16 residues long. V gave up 0 bases and J gave up 5 bases; unmatched junction bases: 8. Germline CDR1 reads DFQATT; CDR2 reads SNEGSKA (reference sequence). For the CDR3, the DNA is TGCAGTGCTAGAGATCGTCTGACTAGCGGGAGCCACGAGCAGTACTTC. Protein product: CSARDRLTSGSHEQYF.

The V gene is TRBV6-5, the J gene TRBJ1-2; perhaps TRBD1 as D (5 bases). The germline CDR1 and CDR2 sequences are MNHEY and SVGAGI. Trimming shortened V by 1 base and J by 3 bases, and 15 bases separated the two germline ends. The CDR3 is 16 amino acids. CDR3 residues: CASSYWLREEDYGYTF. The CDR3 DNA reads as TGTGCCAGCAGTTACTGGCTCAGGGAGGAGGACTATGGCTACACCTTC.

There are a few counts of this clonotype. The CDR3: CASSQEPRTRRGQETQYF. In DNA form, the CDR3 reads TGTGCCAGCAGCCAAGAACCACGTACAAGGCGCGGACAAGAGACCCAGTACTTC. The V gene is TRBV4-2, the J gene TRBJ2-5; D remains ambiguous. V was trimmed by 0 bases and J by 2 bases, leaving 19 bases between them. CDR1 is LGHNA and CDR2 is YNFKEQ in the germline V gene. This CDR3 has 18 residues.

J is TRBJ2-1 and V is TRBV7-9; 9 bases are shared with TRBD2. This CDR3 comprises 15 residues. CDR1 SEHNR and CDR2 FQNEAQ come from the germline V gene (reference sequence). V trimming: 2 bases; J trimming: 7 bases; junction bases outside the gene matches: 6. CDR3 in amino acids: CASSLSLAGSNEQFF. Here the CDR3 DNA reads TGTGCCAGCAGCTTAAGCCTAGCGGGAAGTAATGAGCAGTTCTTC.

The chain recombines TRBV5-1 with TRBJ2-5; 13 bases map to TRBD2. Germline values: CDR1 SGHRS, CDR2 YFSETQ. Trimming cost V 4 bases and J 5 bases; bases outside gene matches: 11. The CDR3 consists of 17 residues. The CDR3 protein is CASSRLAGGSPWETQYF. As DNA, the CDR3 is TGCGCCAGCAGCCGACTAGCGGGAGGTAGTCCCTGGGAGACCCAGTACTTC.

The chain uses TRBV2 and TRBJ2-3, with TRBD1 matching 10 bases. The CDR3 runs 15 residues. Germline V gene sequence: CDR1 SNHLY, CDR2 FYNNEI. With V trimmed by 5 bases and J by 4 bases, 6 bases remained unmatched. The CDR3 DNA is TGTGCCAGCAGTCCCGACAGGGGGCCGGCAGATACGCAGTATTTT. This sequence encodes CASSPDRGPADTQYF.

This clonotype was seen only a few times. The CDR3 loop is CASSLVRTSTYNEQFF. In DNA form, the CDR3 reads TGCGCCAGCAGCTTGGTCCGGACTTCGACCTACAATGAGCAGTTCTTC. The chain employs TRBV5-1 and TRBJ2-1; a possible D gene is TRBD2 (5 bases). CDR3 length: 16 residues. CDR1 is SGHRS and CDR2 is YFSETQ in the germline V gene. V shed 0 bases and J shed 2 bases, with 12 bases lying between them.

In its sample, this clonotype was seen many times. The chain employs TRBV29-1 and TRBJ2-3; D is unresolved. CDR1 SQVTM and CDR2 ANQGSEA come from the germline V gene. V lost 6 bases to trimming and J lost 0 bases, with 7 bases between them. The CDR3 covers 12 residues. DNA for the CDR3: TGCAGCGTGGGCCCAAGCACAGATACGCAGTATTTT. Translated, it gives CSVGPSTDTQYF.

V usage is TRBV5-1 and J usage is TRBJ1-1; possibly TRBD1 for D (5 bases). CDR1 and CDR2 (germline): SGHRS, YFSETQ. There are 14 residues in the CDR3. V gave up 5 bases and J gave up 0 bases, with 11 bases separating them. Here the CDR3 DNA reads TGCGCCAGCAGACATACAGGCCTGAACACTGAAGCTTTCTTT. Translation: CASRHTGLNTEAFF.